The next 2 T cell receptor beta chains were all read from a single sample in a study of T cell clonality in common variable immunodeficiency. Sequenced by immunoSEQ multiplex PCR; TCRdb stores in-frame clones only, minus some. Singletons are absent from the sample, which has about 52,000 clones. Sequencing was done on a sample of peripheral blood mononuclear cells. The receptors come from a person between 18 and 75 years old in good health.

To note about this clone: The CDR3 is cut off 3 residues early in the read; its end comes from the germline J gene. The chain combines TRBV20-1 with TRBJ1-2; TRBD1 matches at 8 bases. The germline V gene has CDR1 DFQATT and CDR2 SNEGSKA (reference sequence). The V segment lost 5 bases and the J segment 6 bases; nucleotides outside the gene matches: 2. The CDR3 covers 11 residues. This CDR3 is CSAWTGNGYTF. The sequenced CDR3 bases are TGCAGTGCTTGGACAGGGAATGGC.

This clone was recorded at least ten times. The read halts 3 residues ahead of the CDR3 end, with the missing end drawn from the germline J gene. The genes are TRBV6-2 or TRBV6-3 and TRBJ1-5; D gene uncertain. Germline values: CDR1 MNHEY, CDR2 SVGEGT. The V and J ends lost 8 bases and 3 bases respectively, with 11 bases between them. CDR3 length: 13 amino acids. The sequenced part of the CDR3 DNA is TGTGCCAGCGGGTCAGGCTTCAATCAGCCC. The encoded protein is CASGSGFNQP. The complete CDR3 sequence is CASGSGFNQPQHF.